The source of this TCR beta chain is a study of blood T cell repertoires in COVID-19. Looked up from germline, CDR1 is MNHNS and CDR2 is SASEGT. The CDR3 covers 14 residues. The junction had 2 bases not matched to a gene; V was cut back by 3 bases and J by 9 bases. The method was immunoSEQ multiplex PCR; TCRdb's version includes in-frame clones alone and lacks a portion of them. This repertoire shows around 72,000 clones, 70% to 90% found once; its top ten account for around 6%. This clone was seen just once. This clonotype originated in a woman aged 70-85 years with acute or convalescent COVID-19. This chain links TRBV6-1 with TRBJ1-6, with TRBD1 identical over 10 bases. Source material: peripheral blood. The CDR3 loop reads CASSEGQGSSPLHF. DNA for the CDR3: TGTGCCAGCAGTGAGGGACAGGGGTCTTCACCCCTCCACTTT.